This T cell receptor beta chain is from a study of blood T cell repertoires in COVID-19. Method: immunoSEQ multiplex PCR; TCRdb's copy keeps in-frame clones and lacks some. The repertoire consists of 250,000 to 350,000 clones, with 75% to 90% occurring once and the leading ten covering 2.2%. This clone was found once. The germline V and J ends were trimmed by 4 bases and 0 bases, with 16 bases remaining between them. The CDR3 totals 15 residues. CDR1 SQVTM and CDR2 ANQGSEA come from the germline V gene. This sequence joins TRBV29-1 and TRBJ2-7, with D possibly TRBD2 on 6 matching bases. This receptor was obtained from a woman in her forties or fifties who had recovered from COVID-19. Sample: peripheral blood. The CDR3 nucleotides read TGCAGCGTTGTGGTGGGGGGAATATCCTCCTACGAGCAGTACTTC. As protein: CSVVVGGISSYEQYF.